The 5 T cell receptor beta chains below were found in one sample sequenced in a study of a mutant IDH1 vaccine in newly diagnosed glioma. These receptors have no identified antigens. Documented time point: week 35, safety follow-up. Vaccination comprised doses that each held 300 ug of mutant IDH1 20-mer peptide, plus topical imiquimod. The repertoire was sequenced with immunoSEQ multiplex PCR; TCRdb's copy has only in-frame clones and lacks some. This table has tens of thousands of clones, 74% appearing once. Source: PBMCs, taken from a glioma patient whose treatment included an IDH1 peptide vaccine. Source of these receptors: a man between 50 and 59 years old with glioma.

This clone was picked up one time. Here the CDR3 reads CASSLGQSQNYGYTF. Here the CDR3 DNA reads TGTGCCAGCAGCTTGGGGCAATCACAGAACTATGGCTACACCTTC. The rearrangement uses TRBV5-6 and TRBJ1-2; D not resolved. With 0 bases removed from V and 2 bases from J, the gap between germline ends came to 11 bases. The CDR3 has 15 amino acids. Germline V gives CDR1 SGHDT, CDR2 YYEEEE.

The genes are TRBV5-1 and TRBJ2-3; 8 nucleotides line up with TRBD2. The CDR3 runs to 15 residues. With 0 bases clipped from V and 4 bases from J, the junction kept 4 bases outside the gene matches. Looked up from germline, CDR1 is SGHRS and CDR2 is YFSETQ. The CDR3 spells CASSLGTSYPDTQYF. Here the CDR3 DNA reads TGCGCCAGCAGCTTGGGGACTAGCTACCCAGATACGCAGTATTTT.

This chain connects TRBV9 to TRBJ1-3, with 7 bases that match TRBD1. Trimming cost V 3 bases and J 4 bases; bases outside gene matches: 4. Germline loops: CDR1 SGDLS, CDR2 YYNGEE. The CDR3 loop spans 14 amino acids. CDR3 in DNA: TGTGCCAGCAGCGAGGGACAGCTCGGAAACACCATATATTTT. As protein: CASSEGQLGNTIYF.

The genes are TRBV6-1 and TRBJ2-4, with TRBD1 identical over 11 bases. V shed 4 bases and J 0 bases; nucleotides not matched to a gene: 11. There are 19 residues in the CDR3. Germline values: CDR1 MNHNS, CDR2 SASEGT. The CDR3 DNA is TGTGCCAGCAGTGGGTCCCGGGACAGGGGGTTTCTAGCCAAAAACATTCAGTACTTC. It codes for CASSGSRDRGFLAKNIQYF.

This sequence joins TRBV10-2 and TRBJ2-2; TRBD1 matches 8 bases. The trim removed 3 bases at V and 1 base at J, leaving 1 base unmatched. This CDR3 region has 15 residues. Germline lookup yields CDR1 WSHSY and CDR2 SAAADI. CDR3 sequence reads: CASSEGTGNTGELFF. CDR3 in DNA: TGCGCCAGCAGTGAAGGGACAGGGAACACCGGGGAGCTGTTTTTT.